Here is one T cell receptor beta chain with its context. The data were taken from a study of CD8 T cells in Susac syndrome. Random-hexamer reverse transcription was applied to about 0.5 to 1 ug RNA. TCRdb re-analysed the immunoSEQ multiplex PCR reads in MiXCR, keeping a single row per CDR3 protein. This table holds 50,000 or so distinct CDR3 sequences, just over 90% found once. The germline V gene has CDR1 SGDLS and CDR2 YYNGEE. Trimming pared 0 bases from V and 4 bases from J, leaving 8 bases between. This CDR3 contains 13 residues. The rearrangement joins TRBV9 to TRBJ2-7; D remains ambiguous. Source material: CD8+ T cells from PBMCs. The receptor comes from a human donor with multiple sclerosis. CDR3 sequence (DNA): TGTGCCAGCAGCGTAGAAGGCCAATACGAGCAGTACTTC. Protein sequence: CASSVEGQYEQYF.